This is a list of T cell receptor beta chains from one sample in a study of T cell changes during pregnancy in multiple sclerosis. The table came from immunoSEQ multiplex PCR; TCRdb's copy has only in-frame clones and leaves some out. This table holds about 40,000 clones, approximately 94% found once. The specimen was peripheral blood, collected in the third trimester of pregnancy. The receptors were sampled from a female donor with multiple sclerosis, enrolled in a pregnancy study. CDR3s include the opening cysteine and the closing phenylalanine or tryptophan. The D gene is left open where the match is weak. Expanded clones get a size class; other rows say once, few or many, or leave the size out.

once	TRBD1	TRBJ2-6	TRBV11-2	CASSLISTGTFSGANVLTF	TGTGCCAGCAGCTTAATCTCGACAGGGACCTTCTCTGGGGCCAACGTCCTGACTTTC
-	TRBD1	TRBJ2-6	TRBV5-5	CASSATGTGANVLTF	TGTGCCAGCAGCGCGACAGGGACTGGGGCCAACGTCCTGACTTTC
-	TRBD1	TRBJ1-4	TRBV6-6	CASSYLAGGNEKLFF	TGTGCCAGCAGTTACTTGGCAGGGGGGAATGAAAAACTGTTTTTT
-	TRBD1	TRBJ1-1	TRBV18	CASSQGARGNTEAFF	TGTGCCAGCTCACAGGGGGCGCGGGGGAACACTGAAGCTTTCTTT
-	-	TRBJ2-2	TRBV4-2	CASSQDSDRNTGELFF	TGTGCCAGCAGCCAAGACTCCGACAGGAACACCGGGGAGCTGTTTTTT
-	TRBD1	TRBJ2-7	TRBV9	CASSAQGAEQYF	TGTGCCAGCAGCGCTCAGGGGGCCGAGCAGTACTTC
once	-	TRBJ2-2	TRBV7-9	CASSFNTANTGELFF	TGTGCCAGCAGCTTCAACACCGCGAACACCGGGGAGCTGTTTTTT
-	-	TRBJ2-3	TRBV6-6	CASQRGTDTQYF	TGTGCCAGCCAGCGGGGCACAGATACGCAGTATTTT
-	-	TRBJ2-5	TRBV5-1	CASSLVGRTEETQYF	TGCGCCAGCAGCTTAGTAGGGCGGACAGAAGAGACCCAGTACTTC
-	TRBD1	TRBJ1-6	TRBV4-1	CASGTWGGTGGNSPLHF	TGCGCCAGCGGAACCTGGGGGGGGACAGGGGGGAATTCACCCCTCCACTTT
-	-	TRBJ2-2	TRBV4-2	CASSQDTSNTGELFF	TGTGCCAGCAGCCAAGATACTTCGAACACCGGGGAGCTGTTTTTT
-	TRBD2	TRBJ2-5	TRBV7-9	CASSLDPSGRETQYF	TGTGCCAGCAGCTTAGATCCTAGCGGGAGGGAGACCCAGTACTTC
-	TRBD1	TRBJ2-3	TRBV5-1	CASSWGQGATDTQYF	TGCGCCAGCAGCTGGGGACAGGGGGCTACAGATACGCAGTATTTT
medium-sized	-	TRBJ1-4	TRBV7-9	CATQGTMNEKLFF	TGTGCCACCCAGGGGACGATGAATGAAAAACTGTTTTTT
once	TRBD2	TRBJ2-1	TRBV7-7	CASSSGTSGYNEQFF	TGTGCTAGCAGCTCCGGGACTAGCGGCTACAATGAGCAGTTCTTC
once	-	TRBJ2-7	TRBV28	CASSSGMEPGEQYF	TGTGCCAGCAGTTCGGGTATGGAGCCTGGCGAGCAGTACTTC
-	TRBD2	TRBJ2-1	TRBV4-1	CASSWEGVYYNEQFF	TGCGCCAGCAGCTGGGAGGGAGTCTACTACAATGAGCAGTTCTTC
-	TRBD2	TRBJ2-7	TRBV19	CASSYSGGSSYEQYF	TGTGCCAGTAGCTACAGCGGGGGGAGTTCCTACGAGCAGTACTTC
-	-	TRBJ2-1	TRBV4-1	CASSQEAAGSYNEQFF	TGCGCCAGCAGCCAAGAGGCAGCGGGCTCCTACAATGAGCAGTTCTTC
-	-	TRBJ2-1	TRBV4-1	CASSQDRGSTRNEQFF	TGCGCCAGCAGCCAAGACCGGGGGAGTACTCGGAATGAGCAGTTCTTC
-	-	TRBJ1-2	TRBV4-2	CASSQFTGNQPRSYTF	TGTGCCAGCAGCCAGTTTACAGGAAACCAACCTCGGAGCTACACCTTC
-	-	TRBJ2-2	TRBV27	CASSPYTGELFF	TGTGCCAGCAGTCCGTACACCGGGGAGCTGTTTTTT
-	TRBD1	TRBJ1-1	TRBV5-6	CASSLDRANTEAFF	TGTGCCAGCAGCCTGGACAGGGCGAACACTGAAGCTTTCTTT
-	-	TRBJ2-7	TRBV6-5	CASTVGGGRPGEQYF	TGTGCCAGCACCGTGGGGGGCGGGAGACCCGGCGAGCAGTACTTC
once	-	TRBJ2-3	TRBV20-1	CSAPTTDTQYF	TGCAGTGCTCCTACCACAGATACGCAGTATTTT
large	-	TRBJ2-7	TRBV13	CASSLGQGGEQYF	TGTGCCAGCAGCTTAGGACAGGGTGGCGAGCAGTACTTC
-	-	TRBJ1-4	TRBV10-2	CASSVAPLTGTLGKLFF	TGCGCCAGCAGTGTTGCGCCTTTAACAGGGACCCTAGGAAAACTGTTTTTT
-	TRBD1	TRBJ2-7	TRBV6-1	CASSRDSTYEQYF	TGTGCCAGCAGTCGGGACAGTACCTACGAGCAGTACTTC
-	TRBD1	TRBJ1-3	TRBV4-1	CASSQEDRVSGNTIYF	TGCGCCAGCAGCCAAGAAGACAGGGTCTCTGGAAACACCATATATTTT
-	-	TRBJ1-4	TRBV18	CASSRFSGATNEKLFF	TGTGCCAGCTCACGATTTTCCGGAGCAACTAATGAAAAACTGTTTTTT
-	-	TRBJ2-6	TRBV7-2	CASSPLLRRQSRANVLTF	TGTGCCAGCAGCCCTCTGTTGAGACGACAAAGTCGGGCCAACGTCCTGACTTTC
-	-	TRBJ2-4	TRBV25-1	CASSDATGTPSNIQYF	TGTGCCAGCAGTGATGCGACAGGCACTCCTTCCAACATTCAGTACTTC
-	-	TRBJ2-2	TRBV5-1	CASSRTAGNTGELFF	TGCGCCAGCAGCCGTACCGCAGGGAACACCGGGGAGCTGTTTTTT
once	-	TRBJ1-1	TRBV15	CATSVSTGRDEAFF	TGTGCCACCAGCGTATCGACAGGTCGTGACGAAGCTTTCTTT
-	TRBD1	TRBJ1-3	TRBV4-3	CASSQAMAGGYLSGNTIYF	TGCGCCAGCAGCCAAGCAATGGCAGGGGGGTATCTATCTGGAAACACCATATATTTT
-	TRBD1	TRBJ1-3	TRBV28	CASSLGQSSGNTIYF	TGTGCCAGCAGTTTGGGACAGAGCTCTGGAAACACCATATATTTT
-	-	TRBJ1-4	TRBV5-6	CASRGQLNEKLFF	TGTGCCAGCCGCGGGCAGCTTAATGAAAAACTGTTTTTT
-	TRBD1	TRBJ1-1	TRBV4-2	CASSQDGTGGTEAFF	TGTGCCAGCAGCCAAGATGGGACAGGGGGCACTGAAGCTTTCTTT
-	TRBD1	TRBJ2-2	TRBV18	CASSPLNRDRGVLTNTGELFF	TGTGCCAGCTCACCGCTGAACCGGGACAGGGGTGTTTTGACCAACACCGGGGAGCTGTTTTTT
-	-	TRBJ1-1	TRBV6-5	CASSPKGAATEAFF	TGTGCCAGCAGTCCCAAGGGAGCGGCCACTGAAGCTTTCTTT
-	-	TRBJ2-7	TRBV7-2	CASSLVAGRTYEQYF	TGTGCCAGCAGCTTAGTGGCTGGCAGAACCTACGAGCAGTACTTC
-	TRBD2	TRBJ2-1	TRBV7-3	CASSLSSGQEQFF	TGTGCCAGCAGCTTAAGTAGCGGGCAAGAGCAGTTCTTC
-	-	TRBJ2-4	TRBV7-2	CASSRKGHPQNIQYF	TGTGCCAGCAGCCGGAAGGGACACCCCCAAAACATTCAGTACTTC
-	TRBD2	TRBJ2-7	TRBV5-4	CASSSKGWGGVYEQYF	TGTGCCAGCAGCTCGAAGGGCTGGGGGGGGGTATACGAGCAGTACTTC
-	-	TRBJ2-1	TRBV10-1	CASSARIQTYNEQFF	TGCGCCAGCAGCGCTAGGATCCAAACATACAATGAGCAGTTCTTC
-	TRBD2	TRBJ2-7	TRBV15	CATSRVGTSGDEQYF	TGTGCCACCAGCAGAGTTGGGACTAGCGGGGACGAGCAGTACTTC
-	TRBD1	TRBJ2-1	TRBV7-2	CASSPQGASYNEQFF	TGTGCCAGCAGCCCCCAGGGGGCCTCCTACAATGAGCAGTTCTTC
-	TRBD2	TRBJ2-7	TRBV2	CASRGLGVVPYEQYF	TGTGCCAGCAGGGGACTAGGGGTCGTACCCTACGAGCAGTACTTC
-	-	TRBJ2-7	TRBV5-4	CASSLGDLDYEQYF	TGTGCCAGCAGCTTAGGGGACTTAGATTACGAGCAGTACTTC
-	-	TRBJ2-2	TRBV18	CASSPDMNTGELFF	TGTGCCAGCTCACCAGACATGAACACCGGGGAGCTGTTTTTT
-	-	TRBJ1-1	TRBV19	CAIRRGEVSGEAFF	TGTGCCATTCGACGAGGGGAGGTGTCAGGTGAAGCTTTCTTT
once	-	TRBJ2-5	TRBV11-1	CASSRRVAETEETQYF	TGTGCCAGCAGCCGACGGGTAGCCGAGACTGAAGAGACCCAGTACTTC
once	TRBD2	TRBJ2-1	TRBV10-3	CAISRGTSSDEQFF	TGTGCCATCAGTCGAGGGACTAGTTCCGATGAGCAGTTCTTC